The source of this TCR beta chain is a study of beta chain features in type 1 diabetes. Findings of the study overall: Among patients with Type 1 diabetes, TCRB CDR3s were moderately but significantly shorter in every one of the four CD4+ subsets.

There are 14 residues in the CDR3. Germline CDR1 SGHTA, CDR2 FQGNSA. Trimming removed 5 bases from V and 5 bases from J; junction bases left unmatched: 6. TCRB transcripts that were expressed got sequenced, as all of the isolated RNA had been reverse transcribed. TCRdb's copy holds only in-frame clones and misses some; the assay was immunoSEQ multiplex PCR. The profile shows more than 300,000 clones, 8% to 10% of them singletons. Comment on this clone: The antigen is not known.

This chain uses TRBV7-2 with TRBJ2-7, with 10 bases that match TRBD2. Material for sequencing was central memory CD4+ T cells from blood. This TCR was recovered from a man aged 30 to 39 with type 1 diabetes. In DNA form, the CDR3 reads TGTGCCAGCAGCCCGCCTAGCGGGAGTCACGAGCAGTACTTC. It translates to CASSPPSGSHEQYF.